This T cell receptor (beta chain) was documented in a study of CD4 and CD8 cells across lung adenocarcinoma regions (dated by TCRdb to between 2018 and 2020). With regard to the full study: The study compared tumor centers with tumor margins to examine intratumor heterogeneity of the T cell receptor repertoire.

Notes on this clonotype: Its specific antigen is unknown. The input lacks base qualities; no much larger clone sits a single base away.

Donors were patients with localized lung adenocarcinoma, a subtype of non-small cell lung cancer. Samples were obtained from the centers of localized lung adenocarcinomas. For TCR repertoire analysis, CD4+ T cells taken from tumor tissue were profiled apart from CD8+ T cells. Per the germline V gene, SGHAT is the CDR1 and FQNNGV is the CDR2. The CDR3 starts with the cysteine, ends with the phenylalanine, and has 16 residues. CDR3 DNA only is kept here, 48 bases in frame from base 1. Cut back by 5 bases and 9 bases, the V and J ends lie 23 bases apart. The method was PCR. TCRdb shows the sequencer as HiSeq X Ten. The public reads were reanalyzed by TCRdb: fastp trimming at Q25, MiXCR alignment, in-frame beta chains only. When rows share a CDR3 protein, they turn into one entry using the most common DNA and genes. The sample yields approximately 2,500 distinct CDR3 sequences; 40% to 60% were counted once. The ten largest clones capture less than 20% of the sample.

Sequencing input: CD4+ T cells from the center of a lung tumor. Sample cell subset or site, as interpreted from the label and publication: tumor center region. The V gene is TRBV11-2 and the J gene is TRBJ2-1; the D segment might be TRBD1 or TRBD2, since each matches 7 bases. The source is a female donor with lung adenocarcinoma. The CD4 and CD8 labels of this study may be unreliable. For the CDR3, the sequence is CASSPGGGVLGGEQFF. The nucleotides read TGTGCCAGCAGCCCAGGGGGGGGAGTGTTAGGAGGTGAGCAGTTCTTC.